A selection of T cell receptor beta chains follows, all from one sample in a study of CD8 T cells in Susac syndrome. MiXCR was run by TCRdb on the immunoSEQ multiplex PCR reads, yielding one entry per CDR3 protein. The sample holds about 190,000 distinct CDR3 sequences, nearly 97% seen once. Sequencing was done on a sample of CD4+ T cells from PBMCs. The receptors stem from a human donor with Susac syndrome. CDR3s include the opening cysteine and the closing phenylalanine or tryptophan. Part of the rows lack a size; the others show once, few, many or a class for expanded clones.

cdr3_length: 14
clone_size: -
v_call: TRBV7-8
j_call: TRBJ1-5
cdr3_aa: CASSPSRGYQPQHF

cdr3_length: 11
clone_size: -
v_call: TRBV5-1
j_call: TRBJ1-1
cdr3_aa: CASSLVPGAFF

cdr3_length: 14
clone_size: -
v_call: TRBV5-4
j_call: TRBJ2-1
cdr3_aa: CASSTGQRNNEQFF

cdr3_length: 17
clone_size: -
v_call: TRBV4-1
j_call: TRBJ2-2
cdr3_aa: CASSPSGGRGYPGELFF

cdr3_length: 16
clone_size: few
v_call: TRBV6-1
j_call: TRBJ2-6
cdr3_aa: CASRAGRSPGANVLTF

cdr3_length: 14
clone_size: -
v_call: TRBV19
j_call: TRBJ2-7
cdr3_aa: CASSDILGFYEQYF

cdr3_length: 15
clone_size: -
v_call: TRBV20-1
j_call: TRBJ2-1
cdr3_aa: CSARETSGGYNEQFF

cdr3_length: 11
clone_size: -
v_call: TRBV29-1
j_call: TRBJ2-1
cdr3_aa: CSVDANNEQFF

cdr3_length: 13
clone_size: -
v_call: TRBV12-3/TRBV12-4
j_call: TRBJ1-2
cdr3_aa: CASSSGTGLGYTF

cdr3_length: 16
clone_size: -
v_call: TRBV19
j_call: TRBJ2-2
cdr3_aa: CASSIAGGPIDGELFF

cdr3_length: 12
clone_size: -
v_call: TRBV9
j_call: TRBJ1-2
cdr3_aa: CASTPAAYGYTF

cdr3_length: 12
clone_size: -
v_call: TRBV30
j_call: TRBJ2-7
cdr3_aa: CAWSVISYEQYF

cdr3_length: 13
clone_size: -
v_call: TRBV18
j_call: TRBJ1-5
cdr3_aa: CASSGAGAQPQHF

cdr3_length: 16
clone_size: -
v_call: TRBV2
j_call: TRBJ2-5
cdr3_aa: CASSTGLATFQETQYF

cdr3_length: 16
clone_size: -
v_call: TRBV12-3/TRBV12-4
j_call: TRBJ2-2
cdr3_aa: CASSPLWGANTGELFF

cdr3_length: 15
clone_size: -
v_call: TRBV12-3/TRBV12-4
j_call: TRBJ1-4
cdr3_aa: CASSTFGQINEKLFF

cdr3_length: 12
clone_size: -
v_call: TRBV29-1
j_call: TRBJ2-1
cdr3_aa: CSSGTSYNEQFF

cdr3_length: 12
clone_size: -
v_call: TRBV28
j_call: TRBJ2-5
cdr3_aa: CAISPGPQTQYF

cdr3_length: 11
clone_size: -
v_call: TRBV7-2
j_call: TRBJ2-1
cdr3_aa: CASSPRVGQVF

cdr3_length: 15
clone_size: -
v_call: TRBV6-5
j_call: TRBJ1-1
cdr3_aa: CASRRQGAFNTEAFF

cdr3_length: 14
clone_size: -
v_call: TRBV7-9
j_call: TRBJ1-1
cdr3_aa: CASSARSMNTEAFF

cdr3_length: 12
clone_size: -
v_call: TRBV29-1
j_call: TRBJ2-5
cdr3_aa: CSVEPQGETQYF

cdr3_length: 14
clone_size: -
v_call: TRBV19
j_call: TRBJ1-4
cdr3_aa: CASSFGQGTEKLFF

cdr3_length: 18
clone_size: -
v_call: TRBV24-1
j_call: TRBJ2-3
cdr3_aa: CATSDLPSDGPSTDTQYF

cdr3_length: 16
clone_size: once
v_call: TRBV5-1
j_call: TRBJ1-5
cdr3_aa: CASSLGTGVSNQPQHF

cdr3_length: 14
clone_size: once
v_call: TRBV30
j_call: TRBJ2-5
cdr3_aa: CAWVNRQGGETQYF

cdr3_length: 17
clone_size: -
v_call: TRBV20-1
j_call: TRBJ2-7
cdr3_aa: CSARDSGQGGYTYEQYF

cdr3_length: 14
clone_size: -
v_call: TRBV5-1
j_call: TRBJ2-3
cdr3_aa: CASRLNVAQDTQYF

cdr3_length: 15
clone_size: -
v_call: TRBV18
j_call: TRBJ2-7
cdr3_aa: CASSATSGVSYEQYF

cdr3_length: 14
clone_size: -
v_call: TRBV23-1
j_call: TRBJ1-1
cdr3_aa: CASSQDKGAGEAFF

cdr3_length: 12
clone_size: -
v_call: TRBV30
j_call: TRBJ1-1
cdr3_aa: CAWTGAGAEAFF

cdr3_length: 16
clone_size: -
v_call: TRBV5-1
j_call: TRBJ2-2
cdr3_aa: CASSPGTGVVTGELFF

cdr3_length: 15
clone_size: -
v_call: TRBV9
j_call: TRBJ2-7
cdr3_aa: CASSPGQGTLNEQYF

cdr3_length: 11
clone_size: once
v_call: TRBV2
j_call: TRBJ1-1
cdr3_aa: CASSDSAQAFF

cdr3_length: 14
clone_size: -
v_call: TRBV29-1
j_call: TRBJ1-1
cdr3_aa: CSVGQGMGFTEAFF

cdr3_length: 15
clone_size: -
v_call: TRBV9
j_call: TRBJ1-2
cdr3_aa: CASSAKWGTDYGYTF

cdr3_length: 13
clone_size: -
v_call: TRBV6-6
j_call: TRBJ1-3
cdr3_aa: CASSYTGLNTIYF

cdr3_length: 15
clone_size: once
v_call: TRBV7-7
j_call: TRBJ2-7
cdr3_aa: CASSLGVQGAYEQYF

cdr3_length: 16
clone_size: -
v_call: TRBV4-3
j_call: TRBJ1-6
cdr3_aa: CASSQRSGSRNSPLHF

cdr3_length: 12
clone_size: -
v_call: TRBV20-1
j_call: TRBJ2-1
cdr3_aa: CSASTDRVDQFF

cdr3_length: 15
clone_size: -
v_call: TRBV20-1
j_call: TRBJ1-2
cdr3_aa: CSARDGRGTNYGYTF

cdr3_length: 15
clone_size: -
v_call: TRBV5-1
j_call: TRBJ2-2
cdr3_aa: CASSPGHLNTGELFF

cdr3_length: 17
clone_size: -
v_call: TRBV4-3
j_call: TRBJ2-3
cdr3_aa: CASSQSTGAGGRDTQYF

cdr3_length: 14
clone_size: -
v_call: TRBV18
j_call: TRBJ2-7
cdr3_aa: CASSPSGQIYEQYF

cdr3_length: 16
clone_size: -
v_call: TRBV14
j_call: TRBJ2-5
cdr3_aa: CASSQDGVLGPETQYF

cdr3_length: 15
clone_size: -
v_call: TRBV11-2
j_call: TRBJ1-2
cdr3_aa: CASSPMAFGIYGYTF

cdr3_length: 15
clone_size: -
v_call: TRBV7-9
j_call: TRBJ2-5
cdr3_aa: CASSFGLAGKGTQYF

cdr3_length: 20
clone_size: -
v_call: TRBV10-3
j_call: TRBJ2-1
cdr3_aa: CAISATSGGEKTSSYNEQFF

cdr3_length: 17
clone_size: -
v_call: TRBV27
j_call: TRBJ1-6
cdr3_aa: CASSSQTSSSYNSPLHF

cdr3_length: 14
clone_size: few
v_call: TRBV7-9
j_call: TRBJ2-3
cdr3_aa: CASSLVQSTDTQYF

cdr3_length: 14
clone_size: -
v_call: TRBV20-1
j_call: TRBJ2-7
cdr3_aa: CSAPGLAGGGEQYF

cdr3_length: 13
clone_size: -
v_call: TRBV12-3/TRBV12-4
j_call: TRBJ2-4
cdr3_aa: CASSPTVLGIQYF

cdr3_length: 16
clone_size: -
v_call: TRBV7-6
j_call: TRBJ2-7
cdr3_aa: CASSLAETSGGYEQYF

cdr3_length: 14
clone_size: -
v_call: TRBV28
j_call: TRBJ1-4
cdr3_aa: CASSLWGANEKLFF

cdr3_length: 12
clone_size: -
v_call: TRBV5-4
j_call: TRBJ1-6
cdr3_aa: CASSLVGSPLHF

cdr3_length: 14
clone_size: -
v_call: TRBV18
j_call: TRBJ2-7
cdr3_aa: CASSPTGNTYEQYF